The 14 T cell receptor beta chains listed next were all sequenced from one sample in a study of shared clonotypes between healthy human individuals. The data were produced by immunoSEQ multiplex PCR, yet TCRdb's version contains in-frame clones alone and is incomplete. The table includes a few million clones, approximately 94% detected once. The sequenced material came from naive CD4+ T cells sorted from blood. The subset: CD45RA+ positively selected. The receptors shown here come from a man between 18 and 35 years old in good health.

The rearrangement links TRBV4-3 to TRBJ1-2, with D maybe TRBD1 (6 bases). Germline CDR1 and CDR2: LGHNA and YSLEER. CDR3 length: 15 residues. The V and J ends lost 0 bases and 11 bases respectively, with 19 bases between them. CDR3 bases: TGCGCCAGCAGCCAAGATAGGAGAGGGGGTTCGGGTTACACCTTC. This sequence encodes CASSQDRRGGSGYTF.

The V gene is TRBV2, the J gene TRBJ2-3; no firm D call. V was clipped by 4 bases and J by 4 bases, with 6 bases between them. This CDR3 is built from 12 residues. The germline CDR1 and CDR2 sequences are SNHLY and FYNNEI. The CDR3 region has the DNA TGTGCCAGCAGTGGGCTAGCAGATACGCAGTATTTT. Protein product: CASSGLADTQYF.

The chain employs TRBV6-6 and TRBJ2-3, with TRBD2 matching over 13 bases. The V gene end was trimmed by 6 bases and the J gene end by 6 bases; junction bases not matched to a gene: 3. The germline V gene encodes CDR1 MNHNY and CDR2 SVGAGI (reference sequence). The CDR3 has 14 residues. CDR3 region: CASRGTSGIDTQYF. CDR3 DNA: TGTGCCAGCAGGGGGACTAGCGGGATTGATACGCAGTATTTT.

This chain connects TRBV11-2 to TRBJ1-1; no firm D call. The V gene's germline CDR1 is SGHAT and CDR2 FQNNGV. V lost 1 base and J 5 bases, leaving 14 bases between the germline ends. This CDR3 has 15 amino acids. The CDR3 loop is CASSLGGIRRTEAFF. The CDR3 DNA reads as TGTGCCAGCAGCTTAGGTGGCATCCGGAGGACTGAAGCTTTCTTT.

The gene calls are TRBV18 and TRBJ1-6; D is unclear. The CDR3 sequence is 14 residues long. Trimming cost V 6 bases and J 5 bases, with 11 bases left between them. Germline CDR1 KGHSH, CDR2 LQKENI. In DNA form, the CDR3 reads TGTGCCAGCTCGACGACGGTGGATAATTCACCCCTCCACTTT. Encoded protein: CASSTTVDNSPLHF. The full variable domain, rest sourced from reference TRBV18 and TRBJ1-6, is NAGVMQNPRHLVRRRGQEARLRCSPMKGHSHVYWYRQLPEEGLKFMVYLQKENIIDESGMPKERFSAEFPKEGPSILRIQQVVRGDSAAYFCASSTTVDNSPLHFGNGTRLTVT.

V and J are TRBV19 and TRBJ1-5; D unclear. Per germline, CDR1 LNHDA and CDR2 SQIVND (reference sequence). The V gene lost 3 bases and the J gene lost 0 bases, with 9 bases spanning the gap. CDR3 length equals 15 residues. The CDR3 DNA sequence: TGTGCCAGTAGTATCTTTACGACTAGCAATCAGCCCCAGCATTTT. Residues: CASSIFTTSNQPQHF.

The chain links TRBV25-1 to TRBJ1-6; 7 nucleotides match TRBD1. The CDR3 runs to 16 residues. Trimming removed 1 base from V and 9 bases from J; junction bases left unmatched: 9. CDR1 MGHDK and CDR2 SYGVNS come from the germline V gene. The CDR3 coding sequence is TGTGCCAGCAGTGAATCGGGGGCAGGGGGGCGTTCACCCCTCCACTTT. This sequence encodes CASSESGAGGRSPLHF.

The chain employs TRBV27 and TRBJ2-7; 11 nucleotides match TRBD2. This CDR3 has 16 amino acids. V was pared by 1 base and J by 6 bases, with 8 bases of the junction left unmatched. CDR1 and CDR2 from the germline V gene are MNHEY and SMNVEV (reference sequence). CDR3: CASSLYPRTSGSEQYF. CDR3 bases: TGTGCCAGCAGTTTATACCCGCGAACTAGCGGGAGCGAGCAGTACTTC.

The V and J genes are TRBV4-1 and TRBJ1-2; no firm D call. V shed 2 bases and J shed 7 bases, with 26 bases lying between them. Germline CDR1 and CDR2: MGHRA and YSYEKL. The CDR3 consists of 18 residues. The CDR3 here is CASSQPNPIGLSRGGYTF. The CDR3 DNA follows: TGCGCCAGCAGCCAACCCAACCCTATCGGCCTTTCCAGAGGTGGCTACACCTTC.

This chain connects TRBV6-6 to TRBJ1-1; D possibly corresponds to TRBD1 (5 bases). The CDR3 contains 13 residues. V was shortened by 2 bases and J by 7 bases, with 11 bases between the two germline ends. Germline CDR1 is MNHNY and CDR2 is SVGAGI (reference sequence). The CDR3 loop is CASSYRDRNEAFF. CDR3 bases: TGTGCCAGCAGTTACCGAGACAGAAATGAAGCTTTCTTT.

The chain recombines TRBV11-2 with TRBJ2-1, with 12 bases lining up with TRBD2. There are 16 residues in the CDR3. Germline trimming cut 5 bases from V and 6 bases from J; bases unmatched to any gene: 8. Germline CDR1 is SGHAT and CDR2 is FQNNGV. The CDR3 loop reads CASSHPGLAGFNEQFF. The CDR3 bases are TGTGCCAGCAGCCATCCGGGACTAGCGGGCTTCAATGAGCAGTTCTTC.

V gene TRBV29-1 combines with J gene TRBJ2-2; a possible D gene is TRBD1 (6 bases). The ends were cut back, 4 bases at V and 4 bases at J, with 10 bases in the middle. Germline CDR1 is SQVTM and CDR2 is ANQGSEA. This CDR3 has 13 residues. The CDR3 nucleotides are TGCAGCGTTGCGGGACAAAGCACCGGGGAGCTGTTTTTT. Its translation: CSVAGQSTGELFF.

This chain links TRBV6-5 with TRBJ2-2; 11 nucleotides line up with TRBD2. There are 15 residues in the CDR3. Germline loops: CDR1 MNHEY, CDR2 SVGAGI. Germline trimming cut 7 bases from V and 5 bases from J; bases unmatched to any gene: 6. The DNA of the CDR3 is TGTGCCAGCACTATAGCGGGGGGGCGGACCGGGGAGCTGTTTTTT. Its translation: CASTIAGGRTGELFF.

The chain uses TRBV7-9 and TRBJ2-3, with a possible D match to TRBD2 (5 bases). Germline V gene data show CDR1 as SEHNR and CDR2 as FQNEAQ (reference sequence). V dropped 4 bases and J dropped 2 bases, with 10 bases sitting between them. There are 14 residues in the CDR3. The CDR3 region is CASSSTRVTDTQYF. The CDR3 DNA reads TGTGCCAGCAGCTCAACTAGGGTCACAGATACGCAGTATTTT.